The next 32 T cell receptor beta chains were all read from a single sample in a study of T cell repertoires in breast cancer. The expanded emulsion RT-PCR method captured paired alpha and beta chains from CD8+ T cells. A second nested PCR with blocking oligonucleotides suppressed unpaired genes. TCRdb re-derived calls from the emulsion pairing reads in MiXCR, one entry per CDR3 protein. The sample records roughly 38,000 distinct CDR3 sequences, over 40% being singletons. Material: CD8+ T cells. The source is a pool of human donors with breast cancer or a healthy control (not recorded which).

The sample holds a few counts of this clonotype. This chain joins TRBV20-1 and TRBJ2-7; 11 bases are shared with TRBD1. V lost 5 bases, J lost 3 bases, and 3 bases stayed unmatched. The CDR3 spans 13 residues. The V gene's germline CDR1 is DFQATT and CDR2 SNEGSKA (reference sequence). This CDR3 is CSASGTGGYEQYF. CDR3 in DNA: TGCAGTGCTTCCGGGACAGGGGGCTACGAGCAGTACTTC.

The table lists this clonotype with many counts. The chain links TRBV15 to TRBJ2-3, with 12 bases identical to TRBD1. The CDR3 consists of 17 residues. Germline loops: CDR1 LNHNV, CDR2 YYDKDF (reference sequence). Losses at the gene ends were 4 bases for V and 3 bases for J; bases not matched to a gene: 8. This chain's CDR3 is CATSNSRDRGRTDTQYF. As DNA, the CDR3 is TGTGCCACCAGCAATTCAAGGGACAGGGGGCGAACAGATACGCAGTATTTT.

The chain links TRBV20-1 to TRBJ2-3, with TRBD2 identical over 9 bases. Germline trimming cut 6 bases from V and 5 bases from J; bases unmatched to any gene: 12. Germline V gene sequence: CDR1 DFQATT, CDR2 SNEGSKA (reference sequence). The CDR3 runs to 15 residues. The CDR3 DNA is TGCAGTGCGGCCCCTAGCGGGACGAGGGGAGATACGCAGTATTTT. Residues: CSAAPSGTRGDTQYF.

About this clonotype itself: This could be a read error, since a much larger clone is one nucleotide away. V usage is TRBV20-1 and J usage is TRBJ2-7, with 9 bases that match TRBD1. Germline CDR1 DFQATT, CDR2 SNEGSKA (reference sequence). Losses at the gene ends were 3 bases for V and 4 bases for J; bases not matched to a gene: 4. CDR3 length equals 13 residues. CDR3 loop: CSASGQGIYEQYF. CDR3 bases: TGCAGTGCTAGTGGACAGGGGATTTACGAGCAGTACTTC.

This clonotype was seen only a few times. The J gene is TRBJ2-1, the V gene TRBV6-5; D gene ambiguous. The CDR3 length is 13 residues. The germline V gene has CDR1 MNHEY and CDR2 SVGAGI. V was clipped by 2 bases and J by 7 bases, with 9 bases between them. The CDR3 protein is CASSYTIDNEQFF. The CDR3 coding sequence is TGTGCCAGCAGTTACACGATTGATAATGAGCAGTTCTTC.

V gene TRBV4-2 combines with J gene TRBJ1-4; unclear D gene. Looked up from germline, CDR1 is LGHNA and CDR2 is YNFKEQ. This CDR3 has 14 amino acids. V was pared by 4 bases and J by 4 bases, with 10 bases between. The CDR3 bases are TGTGCCAGCAGCCCCCAGGACGGTAATGAAAAACTGTTTTTT. It codes for CASSPQDGNEKLFF.

This clonotype was counted only a few times. This chain joins TRBV27 and TRBJ2-1; possibly TRBD2 for D (6 bases). V gave up 3 bases and J gave up 8 bases, with 20 bases separating them. The CDR3 totals 16 residues. Germline loops: CDR1 MNHEY, CDR2 SMNVEV (reference sequence). The CDR3 protein is CASSFILGGVRDEQFF. In nucleotides, the CDR3 is TGTGCCAGCAGTTTTATTTTGGGGGGAGTTCGAGATGAGCAGTTCTTC.

This clonotype was detected only a few times. The V call is TRBV20-1, the J call TRBJ2-1; the match to TRBD2 covers 8 bases. Germline V CDR1 and CDR2: DFQATT, SNEGSKA (reference sequence). This CDR3 region has 13 residues. Trimming cost V 6 bases and J 5 bases; bases outside gene matches: 6. The CDR3 sequence is CSASGSSDNEQFF. The CDR3 nucleotides are TGCAGTGCCAGCGGGAGTAGCGACAATGAGCAGTTCTTC.

A word on this clonotype: The CDR3 does not close with the conserved phenylalanine or tryptophan, likely indicating a read error. The chain employs TRBV20-1 and TRBJ1-1; tentatively, D is TRBD1 (5 bases). The CDR3 totals 16 residues. CDR1 is DFQATT, CDR2 SNEGSKA, per germline (reference sequence). CDR3 in DNA: TGCGGTGCTCAGAGATTCGGGGGGGTTGAGGCCACTGAAGCTTTCTCT. Protein sequence: CGAQRFGGVEATEAFS.

This chain links TRBV28 with TRBJ1-5, with D hard to call. V lost 7 bases to trimming and J lost 7 bases, with 14 bases between them. The CDR3 extends over 13 amino acids. Germline-derived CDR1 and CDR2 are MDHEN and SYDVKM. CDR3 residues: CASTPFRGQPQHF. The DNA of the CDR3 is TGTGCCAGCACCCCTTTCCGCGGGCAGCCCCAGCATTTT. The whole variable domain, remainder taken from reference TRBV28 and TRBJ1-5, is DVKVTQSSRYLVKRTGEKVFLECVQDMDHENMFWYRQDPGLGLRLIYFSYDVKMKEKGDIPEGYSVSREKKERFSLILESASTNQTSMYLCASTPFRGQPQHFGDGTRLSIL.

The chain carries TRBV20-1 and TRBJ2-7, with TRBD2 matching 8 bases. V lost 3 bases, J lost 4 bases, and 5 bases stayed unmatched. The CDR3 runs 13 residues. Germline lookup yields CDR1 DFQATT and CDR2 SNEGSKA (reference sequence). The CDR3 DNA reads TGCAGTGCTAGGGGACTAGTGATTTACGAGCAGTACTTC. Translation: CSARGLVIYEQYF.

The chain carries TRBV6-2 or TRBV6-3 and TRBJ1-1; D not resolved. V was shortened by 5 bases and J by 10 bases, with 17 bases between the two germline ends. The length of the CDR3 is 13 residues. CDR1 and CDR2 from the germline V gene are MNHEY and SVGEGT. This CDR3 reads CASSGPREYGAFF. The CDR3 DNA reads TGTGCCAGCAGTGGCCCTAGGGAGTACGGAGCTTTCTTT.

The chain employs TRBV6-1 and TRBJ2-1; D unresolved. CDR1 and CDR2 (germline): MNHNS, SASEGT. V gave up 6 bases and J gave up 4 bases, with 16 bases separating them. The CDR3 spans 15 residues. This chain's CDR3 is CASRRRASPYNEQFF. CDR3 bases: TGTGCCAGCAGGCGCCGGGCCTCCCCGTACAATGAGCAGTTCTTC.

Concerning this clonotype itself: At one end the junction does not follow the germline gene, possibly because of a read error. The chain joins TRBV14 to TRBJ1-2, with TRBD1 matching over 8 bases. The CDR3 loop spans 14 amino acids. Germline CDR1 reads SGHDN; CDR2 reads FVKESK. Here the CDR3 DNA reads TGTACCAGCAGCCAAGCCCAGGGGGCTTTAGGCTACACCTTC. The encoded protein is CTSSQAQGALGYTF.

The CDR3 region is CASESPGQGGDGYTF. CDR3 sequence (DNA): TGTGCCAGCGAGAGTCCGGGACAGGGTGGAGATGGCTACACCTTC. The chain employs TRBV6-1 and TRBJ1-2; TRBD1 aligns across 9 bases. CDR1 and CDR2 (germline): MNHNS, SASEGT. Trimming removed 8 bases from V and 6 bases from J; junction bases left unmatched: 13. This CDR3 is 15 amino acids long.

The chain is built from TRBV4-1 and TRBJ2-1, with 9 bases identical to TRBD2. This CDR3 is built from 15 residues. Germline values: CDR1 MGHRA, CDR2 YSYEKL. The V segment lost 1 base and the J segment 11 bases; nucleotides outside the gene matches: 9. The DNA for the CDR3 is TGCGCCAGCAGCCAAGGAATTAGCGGGAGCTATAAGCAGTTCTTC. It codes for CASSQGISGSYKQFF.

In the case of this clonotype: One junction end disagrees with the germline gene, perhaps due to a read error. The chain employs TRBV10-2 and TRBJ2-5; 9 bases align to TRBD2. The CDR3 length is 16 residues. Germline V gene sequence: CDR1 WSHSY, CDR2 SAAADI. Here the CDR3 DNA reads TGCGCCAGCAGTGTTCTAGCGGGACTGTACCAAGAGACCCAGTGCTTC. It codes for CASSVLAGLYQETQCF.

This clonotype was counted only a few times. The chain couples TRBV20-1 to TRBJ2-7, with D maybe TRBD2 (5 bases). Trimming removed 6 bases from V and 3 bases from J, with 12 bases in between. The CDR3 has 12 amino acids. The germline CDR1 and CDR2 sequences are DFQATT and SNEGSKA (reference sequence). CDR3 in DNA: TGCAGTGCCCGGGGTAGCGACTACGAGCAGTACTTC. Translated: CSARGSDYEQYF.

J is TRBJ2-3 and V is TRBV6-1, with D possibly being TRBD2 (5 bases). CDR1 and CDR2 from the germline V gene are MNHNS and SASEGT. The CDR3 has 14 residues. Trimming removed 6 bases at V and 1 base at J, with 11 bases between. The chain's CDR3 is CASSSPRGTDTQYF. In nucleotides, the CDR3 is TGTGCCAGCAGCTCCCCGCGGGGCACAGATACGCAGTATTTT.

The chain employs TRBV6-1 and TRBJ1-4, with no clear D. The CDR3 runs 14 residues. The V end lost 7 bases, the J end lost 8 bases, and 17 bases lay between the germline ends. Germline V gene lookup returns CDR1 MNHNS and CDR2 SASEGT. The DNA for the CDR3 is TGTGCCAGCAACCCGGGCCCTTACACGGAAAAACTGTTTTTT. Residues: CASNPGPYTEKLFF.

The chain uses TRBV7-3 and TRBJ1-2; 10 bases fit TRBD1. Germline assignment: CDR1 SGHTA and CDR2 FQGTGA. Trimming took 5 bases from V and 5 from J; bases not matched to a gene: 8. This CDR3 region has 15 residues. The chain's CDR3 is CASSEGQGSPYGYTF. For the CDR3, the DNA is TGTGCCAGCAGCGAGGGACAGGGGAGCCCGTATGGCTACACCTTC.

Ten or more counts support this clonotype. The chain links TRBV7-9 to TRBJ1-2; 9 positions match TRBD1. The CDR3 spans 14 residues. After removal of 6 bases from V and 2 bases from J, the junction contained 4 bases not matched to a gene. Germline V gene data show CDR1 as SEHNR and CDR2 as FQNEAQ (reference sequence). CDR3 region: CASSRDRENYGYTF. CDR3 in DNA: TGTGCCAGCAGTCGGGACAGGGAGAACTATGGCTACACCTTC.

Only a few counts were recorded for this clonotype. The rearrangement joins TRBV2 to TRBJ1-6, with TRBD1 as a possible D gene (6 bases). V lost 8 bases and J lost 6, with 14 bases in between. Germline assignment: CDR1 SNHLY and CDR2 FYNNEI. The CDR3 covers 14 residues. In DNA, the CDR3 is TGTGCCAGCGGGCAGGGACACATTAATTCACCCCTCCACTTT. Residues: CASGQGHINSPLHF.

Only one count was recorded for this clonotype. The chain couples TRBV7-3 to TRBJ1-4; D not resolved. The germline gives CDR1 SGHTA, CDR2 FQGTGA. The CDR3 runs 13 residues. Trimming pared 3 bases from V and 8 bases from J, leaving 10 bases between. Here the CDR3 reads CASSLVGGEKLFF. The CDR3 DNA reads as TGTGCCAGCAGCTTGGTGGGAGGGGAAAAACTGTTTTTT.

Comments on this clonotype: A much larger clone sits a single nucleotide away, making a read error possible. The chain carries TRBV10-3 and TRBJ2-5, with D possibly TRBD2 on 5 matching bases. The CDR3 is 15 amino acids. V was shortened by 10 bases and J by 5 bases, with 23 bases between the two germline ends. CDR1 is ENHRY, CDR2 SYGVKD, per germline. The CDR3 DNA reads as TGTGCCACCAGCCCCTCTACTGGAGGCGGTGAGACCCAGTACTTC. The encoded protein is CATSPSTGGGETQYF.

This clonotype is labeled as medium-sized. The chain combines TRBV6-1 with TRBJ2-2; D is uncertain. The V gene lost 3 bases and the J gene lost 7 bases, with 12 bases spanning the gap. Looked up from germline, CDR1 is MNHNS and CDR2 is SASEGT. This CDR3 is 14 amino acids long. The CDR3 is CASSDTVRGGELFF. In DNA, the CDR3 is TGTGCCAGCAGTGATACTGTTAGAGGCGGGGAGCTGTTTTTT.

This chain connects TRBV4-2 to TRBJ1-2; TRBD1 matches 8 bases. The CDR3 runs to 14 residues. J gave up 6 bases and V 4 bases, and 7 bases lay outside the gene matches. Germline-derived CDR1 and CDR2 are LGHNA and YNFKEQ. For the CDR3, the DNA is TGTGCCAGCAGCCCGCCAGGGGGCTTTAATGGCTACACCTTC. As protein: CASSPPGGFNGYTF.

This clonotype was picked up one time. The chain couples TRBV19 to TRBJ1-2; no definite D call. CDR1 is LNHDA and CDR2 is SQIVND in the germline V gene (reference sequence). V dropped 10 bases and J dropped 8 bases, with 26 bases sitting between them. This CDR3 spans 15 amino acids. The CDR3 is CATAPDWLSLYGYTF. CDR3 nucleotides: TGTGCCACAGCCCCGGACTGGCTGAGTCTTTACGGCTACACCTTC.

The V and J genes are TRBV20-1 and TRBJ2-7; no clear D. Germline V gene lookup returns CDR1 DFQATT and CDR2 SNEGSKA (reference sequence). Trimming cost V 3 bases and J 0 bases, with 12 bases left between them. The CDR3 length is 14 residues. DNA for the CDR3: TGCAGTGCTAGCCCGGCAACGACCTCCTACGAGCAGTACTTC. Translated, it gives CSASPATTSYEQYF.

This clonotype was seen a handful of times. The gene calls are TRBV6-1 and TRBJ1-6; D is perhaps TRBD1 (5 bases). Germline CDR1 and CDR2: MNHNS and SASEGT. The CDR3 runs 12 residues. V gave up 8 bases and J gave up 8 bases, with 10 bases separating them. CDR3 DNA: TGTGCCAGCTTGGGGGGGGATTCACCCCTCCACTTT. Translation gives CASLGGDSPLHF.

This CDR3 reads CSVVRTIDEQFF. CDR3 nucleotide sequence: TGCAGCGTTGTTCGGACAATCGATGAGCAGTTCTTC. V gene TRBV29-1 combines with J gene TRBJ2-1, with a possible D match to TRBD1 (5 bases). The CDR3 is 12 amino acids. In germline, CDR1 is SQVTM, CDR2 ANQGSEA. V was cut by 4 bases and J by 8 bases, with 12 bases left in between.

The gene calls are TRBV29-1 and TRBJ2-1; 11 bases match TRBD2. This CDR3 contains 14 residues. Trimming removed 7 bases from V and 4 bases from J; junction bases left unmatched: 6. The germline gives CDR1 SQVTM, CDR2 ANQGSEA. CDR3 amino acids: CSAEVAGGYNEQFF. In DNA, the CDR3 is TGCAGCGCCGAGGTAGCGGGGGGGTACAATGAGCAGTTCTTC.